A selection of T cell receptor beta chains follows, all from one sample in a study of Graves' ophthalmopathy and Graves' hyperthyroidism. Using its own MiXCR run on the multiplex PCR reads, TCRdb lists one record per CDR3 protein. The sample has fewer than 600,000 distinct CDR3 sequences; over 13% are singletons. Sequencing input: blood. The receptors were sampled from a woman aged 25 to 39 with Graves' ophthalmopathy. Each CDR3 is given with its conserved first and last residue. The D gene is left open where the match is weak. Only part of the rows carry a size: once, few, many, or a class if the clone is expanded.

TGCGCCAGCAGCCAAGGAACAGGGGGAACGAACACTGAAGCTTTCTTT CASSQGTGGTNTEAFF many TRBJ1-1 TRBV4-1 TRBD1
TGTGCCAGCTGTGACCCCGGGACTTACTACGAGCAGTACTTC CASCDPGTYYEQYF many TRBJ2-7 TRBV12-3/TRBV12-4 -
TGTGCCAGCAGTGCCGGGATAGGGGGCGACGATCAGTACTTC CASSAGIGGDDQYF few TRBJ2-7 TRBV6-1 TRBD1
TGTGCCAGCAGTTTCGGGGCGGGTCAGCCCCAGCATTTT CASSFGAGQPQHF many TRBJ1-5 TRBV12-3/TRBV12-4 -
TGCAGTGCTATCTACTTAGCGGGAGGGTCAATCTCGTCGGGGACCCAGTACTTC CSAIYLAGGSISSGTQYF many TRBJ2-5 TRBV20-1 TRBD2
TGTGCCACCAGTCCCTTCGGGTCCAGGGAAAACGGCTACACCTTC CATSPFGSRENGYTF many TRBJ1-2 TRBV15 -
TGTGCCAGCAGCTTATCGCGGGGGACAGCTTCCTACGAGCAGTACTTC CASSLSRGTASYEQYF few TRBJ2-7 TRBV7-2 -
TGTGCCACCAGCAGAGATCAAGGTTACGAGACCCAGTACTTC CATSRDQGYETQYF many TRBJ2-5 TRBV15 -
TGTGCCAGCAGCCTGGGGGCACTAGCGGGGTCCGGTGGGACCCAGTACTTC CASSLGALAGSGGTQYF - TRBJ2-5 TRBV9 TRBD2
TGTGCCAGTAGTATAGGTGGATTTGAAGCTTTCTTT CASSIGGFEAFF many TRBJ1-1 TRBV19 -
TGTGCCAGCAGTTTATTGGAGCAAGAGACCCAGTACTTC CASSLLEQETQYF - TRBJ2-5 TRBV27 -
TGTGCCAGCAGTTCCAGCGGGAGGGACAACGAGCAGTACTTC CASSSSGRDNEQYF many TRBJ2-7 TRBV12-3/TRBV12-4 TRBD2
TGTGCCAGCAGCAACTCCCCTGGGCCTGGGGCCAACGCCCTGACTTTC CASSNSPGPGANALTF few TRBJ2-6 TRBV7-3 -
TGTGCCAGCAGTTTTCAGGGGGCTTGGGAGACCCAGTACTTC CASSFQGAWETQYF many TRBJ2-5 TRBV28 TRBD1
TGCAGTGCTAGAATTGTTGGATCGGGGATTCAGTACTTC CSARIVGSGIQYF few TRBJ2-4 TRBV20-1 -
TGTGCGGGGGGGATAGGCAATCAGCCCCAGCATTTT CAGGIGNQPQHF many TRBJ1-5 TRBV6-5 -
TGCAGTGCTAGCGGACAGCAAGAGACCCAGTACTTC CSASGQQETQYF many TRBJ2-5 TRBV20-1 -
TGTGCCAGCAGCTTGGATGGCCAATCCAGCTCCTACGAGCAGTACTTC CASSLDGQSSSYEQYF many TRBJ2-7 TRBV5-6 -
TGTGCCAGCAGCTCGGACCCGAATCAGCCCCAGCATTTT CASSSDPNQPQHF many TRBJ1-5 TRBV9 -
TGTGCCAGCAGTCTCATACAACCGGGACAACCGCAAGAGACCCAGTACTTC CASSLIQPGQPQETQYF - TRBJ2-5 TRBV28 -
TGCGCCAGCAGCTTGGTAGGGGACAGGGCCTACGAGCAGTACTTC CASSLVGDRAYEQYF many TRBJ2-7 TRBV5-1 TRBD1
TGTGCCAGCAGCCTAGGGGGACCGGGGGGCACTGGCTACACCTTC CASSLGGPGGTGYTF many TRBJ1-2 TRBV12-3/TRBV12-4 -
TGTGCCAGCAGTGAAGGTGCGGGAGGCTCCGGGGAGCTGTTTTTT CASSEGAGGSGELFF few TRBJ2-2 TRBV6-1 TRBD2
TGTGCCAGTAGTACCCCCCCAGGAGGGAATCAGCCCCAGCATTTT CASSTPPGGNQPQHF few TRBJ1-5 TRBV19 -
TGTGCCAGCAGTGAGCCGGGACAGTTAACCTACGAGCAGTACTTC CASSEPGQLTYEQYF many TRBJ2-7 TRBV6-1 TRBD1
TGCAGTGCTTTCCTATCGGGAGGCGGAGACACTGAAGCTTTCTTT CSAFLSGGGDTEAFF many TRBJ1-1 TRBV20-1 -
TGTGCTAGTGTCGCCTCAGGGGGCCATCAGCCCCAGCATTTT CASVASGGHQPQHF many TRBJ1-5 TRBV12-5 TRBD1
TGTGCCAGTAGCACCCTGACAGTCAGCATCGGTTACGAGCAGTACTTC CASSTLTVSIGYEQYF many TRBJ2-7 TRBV19 -
TGTGCCAGCAGTTACGGCAGGGAATATCCCCAGCATTTT CASSYGREYPQHF many TRBJ1-5 TRBV6-2/TRBV6-3 -
TGTGCCACCAGTGATTCGGGGGGAAATCAGCCCCAGCATTTT CATSDSGGNQPQHF many TRBJ1-5 TRBV24-1 -
TGCGCCAGCAGCTTGGTGTTAAGTCGGCGGATCTACGAGCAGTACTTC CASSLVLSRRIYEQYF - TRBJ2-7 TRBV5-1 -
TGTGCCAGCAGTATAGGGACAGGCAAGACCCAGTACTTC CASSIGTGKTQYF many TRBJ2-5 TRBV12-3/TRBV12-4 TRBD1
TGCGCCAGCAGACAAGATGCAGGACCGGGGGCTGAAGCTTTCTTT CASRQDAGPGAEAFF - TRBJ1-1 TRBV4-1 -
TGTGCCAGCATACCTAGATTTGGTCCTGAAGCTTTCTTT CASIPRFGPEAFF many TRBJ1-1 TRBV2 -
TGTGCCAGCAGCTTAAGTGGGACAGCAGAGACCCAGTACTTC CASSLSGTAETQYF few TRBJ2-5 TRBV7-3 TRBD1
TGTGCCAGCAGCCCGTATGCCCGGACTAGCGGGAGTCATAGTGGGGCCAACGTCCTGACTTTC CASSPYARTSGSHSGANVLTF few TRBJ2-6 TRBV4-2 TRBD2
TGTGCCAGTAGTGCTTGGGGGACAGGGGGCTCCTACGAGCAGTACTTC CASSAWGTGGSYEQYF few TRBJ2-7 TRBV19 TRBD1
TGTGCCATCAGTTGGGGACAGCAAGAGACCCAGTACTTC CAISWGQQETQYF many TRBJ2-5 TRBV10-3 TRBD1
TGTGCCAGCGGCCGAGGGGGCGACGAGCAGTACTTC CASGRGGDEQYF many TRBJ2-7 TRBV12-3/TRBV12-4 TRBD1
TGCAGTGCTAGAGGGGGAGCCAAAAACATTCAGTACTTC CSARGGAKNIQYF - TRBJ2-4 TRBV20-1 -
TGCAGCGTTGAAGATCTTCACGGGACAGGGAGGACTGAAGCTTTCTTT CSVEDLHGTGRTEAFF many TRBJ1-1 TRBV29-1 TRBD1
TGTGCCAGCAGCTCCTGGACAGGGACGGAGACCCAGTACTTC CASSSWTGTETQYF - TRBJ2-5 TRBV7-8 TRBD1
TGTGCCACCAGCAGAGATGTGGCGACCCAGTACTTC CATSRDVATQYF many TRBJ2-5 TRBV15 -
TGTGCCTGGAGTCGTAGGACTACACCGGTAAATCAGCCCCAGCATTTT CAWSRRTTPVNQPQHF many TRBJ1-5 TRBV30 -
TGCGCCAGCAGCCAAGACGGGGGCACCTCCTACGAGCAGTACTTC CASSQDGGTSYEQYF - TRBJ2-7 TRBV4-1 -
TGTGCCTGGAGCGCCTTGACAGGGTTGACACCCCTCCACTTT CAWSALTGLTPLHF - TRBJ1-6 TRBV30 TRBD1
TGCAGCGTGGGGAAAGGGGGCCGGTATGGCTACACCTTC CSVGKGGRYGYTF many TRBJ1-2 TRBV29-1 TRBD1
TGTGCCAGCAGCCCTAGGGGGATAGTTTATCAAGAGACCCAGTACTTC CASSPRGIVYQETQYF - TRBJ2-5 TRBV7-9 -
TGTGCCAGCAGCCCCGTCCACACCGGGGAGCTGTTTTTT CASSPVHTGELFF many TRBJ2-2 TRBV5-4 -
TGTGCCAGCGGGAAAGACGGCAACTCTGGAAACACCATATATTTT CASGKDGNSGNTIYF - TRBJ1-3 TRBV13 -
TGTGCCAGCAGTGCAACAGACTCCGCGGACGAGCAGTACTTC CASSATDSADEQYF many TRBJ2-7 TRBV12-3/TRBV12-4 -
TGTGCCAGCAGTCGGGAATCGCTCAGCAATCAGCCCCAGCATTTT CASSRESLSNQPQHF many TRBJ1-5 TRBV27 -
TGTGCCAGCAGTTACGGGGTATCCTACGAGCAGTACTTC CASSYGVSYEQYF many TRBJ2-7 TRBV6-2/TRBV6-3 -
TGTGCCAGCAGTTACACACAACCGGGACAGGGGAGCGAGCAGTACTTC CASSYTQPGQGSEQYF few TRBJ2-7 TRBV6-5 TRBD1
TGCGCCAGCAGCGAGGCGGGGGGACCTTCCTACGAGCAGTACTTC CASSEAGGPSYEQYF many TRBJ2-7 TRBV5-1 TRBD2